This T cell receptor (beta chain) came from a study of T cells after yellow fever vaccination. Findings of the study overall: Most clones from primary vaccination were detected again post-booster (almost 98% CD4, 88% CD8). On re-exposure, the response was weaker but peaked faster, at day 5 versus 15. Highly abundant clonotypes carried over from the bulk population could end up in FACS-sorted repertoires as contaminants.

This clonotype was observed a handful of times. Its antigen is undetermined. In making TCR cDNA, 5'RACE template switching added a universal primer site and UMIs to it. TCRdb ran MiXCR on the 5' RACE reads and lists one entry per CDR3 protein. The sample gives roughly 500,000 distinct CDR3 sequences, 15% to 20% of which show up once; around 15% is in the top ten. V shed 6 bases, J shed 3 bases, and the junction held 13 bases outside the gene matches. This CDR3 contains 15 residues. The V gene's germline CDR1 is DFQATT and CDR2 SNEGSKA (reference sequence). The receptor comes from a man aged 30 to 45 who received the YFV17D yellow fever vaccine. The chain couples TRBV20-1 to TRBJ2-7, with 8 bases fitting TRBD1. The sequences come from PBMCs, collected 15 days after the yellow fever booster vaccination. The CDR3 sequence: CSATNLDREGYEQYF. The CDR3 nucleotides are TGCAGTGCCACTAATTTGGACAGGGAAGGCTACGAGCAGTACTTC.